This T cell receptor beta chain comes out of a study of T-cell reconstitution after alpha-beta-depleted transplantation in children. General study results and limits: Once a year had passed after transplant, T-cell counts and diversity came mostly from newly produced T cells. At around two months after transplant, the alpha-beta T cells were reportedly derived from several hundred expanded clones that came from non-depleted graft cells.

From germline, CDR1 is MNHEY and CDR2 SVGEGT. The length of the CDR3 is 14 residues. Preparing the TCRbeta library involved the use of unique molecular identifiers. TCRdb re-derived calls from the PCR reads in MiXCR, one entry per CDR3 protein. This sample has about 590,000 distinct CDR3 sequences, with 10% to 15% found just once. With respect to this clonotype: Antigen: not known. Sequence at one end of the junction differs from germline and may be a read error.

The material sequenced was PBMCs, mostly from graft donor cells, taken 360 days after TCRalphabeta/CD19-depleted stem cell transplant. The sequence came from a male patient aged 10-17 years who had a stem cell transplant for acute myeloid leukemia, so the T cells may come from the graft donor. This chain links TRBV6-2 or TRBV6-3 with TRBJ2-5; D might be TRBD1 (6 bases). The CDR3 reads CASSGTQYQETQYF. The CDR3 bases are TGTGCCAGCAGTGGGACACAGTACCAAGAAACCCAGTACTTC.